The 29 T cell receptor beta chains given below trace back to one sample, sequenced in a study of OX40 agonist ivuxolimab in advanced cancers. Library prep was done by the immunoSEQ multiplex PCR assay. TCRdb limited this immuneACCESS table to in-frame rearrangements with V and J called. A share of clones is missing; checked studies link under half to unresolved V genes, and the rest is unexplained. This sample holds around 69,000 clones; about 87% were observed only once. The ten largest clones add up to just over 2.5% of the sample. The sequenced sample was CD4+ or CD8+ T cells sorted from blood, obtained in a trial of the OX40 agonist ivuxolimab. The receptors were sampled from an adult with an advanced solid tumor such as melanoma, head and neck, liver or kidney cancer.

Regarding this clone: A junction end diverges from the germline sequence, so it may reflect a read error. V is TRBV6-5 and J is TRBJ1-5; the D is unclear. The CDR3 sequence is 14 residues long. Per germline, CDR1 MNHEY and CDR2 SVGAGI. This chain's CDR3 is CASSYSGSHQPQHF. DNA for the CDR3: TGTGCCAGCAGTTACTCGGGTAGCCATCAGCCCCAGCATTTT.

The rearrangement joins TRBV18 to TRBJ1-2, with D possibly being TRBD1 (5 bases). Germline V lookup: CDR1 KGHSH, CDR2 LQKENI. The V end lost 5 bases, the J end lost 4 bases, and 14 bases lay between the germline ends. The CDR3 covers 14 residues. The CDR3 DNA reads as TGTGCCAGCTCAAACCCGGGACGGATCTATGGCTACACCTTC. Translating it yields CASSNPGRIYGYTF.

This chain connects TRBV7-2 to TRBJ1-6; maybe TRBD1 (6 bases). CDR1 SGHTA and CDR2 FQGNSA come from the germline V gene. The CDR3 covers 14 residues. Trimming shortened V by 6 bases and J by 6 bases, and 12 bases separated the two germline ends. This CDR3 is CASRPGHGNSPLHF. The CDR3 bases are TGTGCCAGCAGACCGGGACACGGTAATTCACCCCTCCACTTT.

There are a few counts of this clone. The chain is built from TRBV5-4 and TRBJ1-2; 8 bases are shared with TRBD1. Trimming at V came to 4 bases and at J to 6 bases, leaving 5 bases not matched to a gene. CDR3 length: 13 amino acids. CDR1 SGHNT and CDR2 YYREEE come from the germline V gene (reference sequence). In DNA form, the CDR3 reads TGTGCCAGCAGCAGGACAGGGTTCGATGGCTACACCTTC. Translating it yields CASSRTGFDGYTF.

The chain recombines TRBV28 with TRBJ1-2; unclear D gene. CDR3 length equals 12 residues. Germline V gene lookup returns CDR1 MDHEN and CDR2 SYDVKM. The V and J ends lost 7 bases and 7 bases respectively, with 13 bases between them. This CDR3 reads CASIGVKSGYTF. CDR3 DNA: TGTGCCAGCATCGGTGTTAAGTCTGGCTACACCTTC.

This clone has only a few counts. The chain is built from TRBV25-1 and TRBJ2-1; 10 bases are shared with TRBD2. V was clipped by 1 base and J by 1 base; unmatched bases: 4. The germline CDR1 and CDR2 sequences are MGHDK and SYGVNS. The CDR3 length is 17 residues. This CDR3 reads CASSESLLAGSYNEQFF. CDR3 nucleotide sequence: TGTGCCAGCAGTGAATCCCTACTAGCGGGGTCCTACAATGAGCAGTTCTTC.

V usage is TRBV5-1 and J usage is TRBJ2-7; D tentatively reads TRBD1 or TRBD2 (5 bases each). V dropped 1 base and J dropped 0 bases, with 8 bases sitting between them. CDR3 size: 14 residues. From germline, CDR1 is SGHRS and CDR2 YFSETQ. The CDR3 sequence: CASSLTGASYEQYF. The CDR3 DNA reads TGCGCCAGCAGCTTGACCGGGGCCTCCTACGAGCAGTACTTC.

This chain uses TRBV7-9 with TRBJ1-2; D remains ambiguous. CDR3 size: 10 residues. From germline, CDR1 is SEHNR and CDR2 FQNEAQ (reference sequence). Trimming shortened V by 7 bases and J by 6 bases, and 6 bases separated the two germline ends. CDR3 DNA sequence: TGTGCCAGCACCCCTAATGGCTACACCTTC. This codes for CASTPNGYTF.

The chain links TRBV6-1 to TRBJ2-1; D unclear. CDR1 MNHNS and CDR2 SASEGT come from the germline V gene. The CDR3 totals 14 residues. V was pared by 7 bases and J by 3 bases, with 13 bases between. The CDR3 sequence is CASTPLEYYNEQFF. Here the CDR3 DNA reads TGTGCCAGCACCCCCCTGGAGTACTACAATGAGCAGTTCTTC.

The rearrangement links TRBV4-1 to TRBJ2-1; D is uncertain. Germline CDR1 and CDR2: MGHRA and YSYEKL. Trimming removed 4 bases from V and 0 bases from J, with 4 bases in between. The CDR3 length is 13 residues. DNA for the CDR3: TGCGCCAGCAGCCCAAGCTCCTACAATGAGCAGTTCTTC. Its protein product is CASSPSSYNEQFF.

The chain joins TRBV6-5 to TRBJ1-4; D is uncertain. Germline V gives CDR1 MNHEY, CDR2 SVGAGI. Deletions cut 3 bases from V and 0 bases from J, with 5 bases between. The CDR3 covers 14 residues. DNA of the CDR3: TGTGCCAGCAGTTATTCAGCAACTAATGAAAAACTGTTTTTT. Translating gives CASSYSATNEKLFF.

The chain employs TRBV28 and TRBJ2-1; no reliable D call. Germline lookup yields CDR1 MDHEN and CDR2 SYDVKM. V lost 4 bases, J lost 4 bases, and 14 bases lay in between. This CDR3 has 15 residues. The CDR3 region has the DNA TGTGCCAGCAGTTCGGCCCTAATTAGGTACAATGAGCAGTTCTTC. Translation: CASSSALIRYNEQFF.

V gene TRBV10-3 combines with J gene TRBJ1-4; possible D gene TRBD1, 6 bases. Germline assignment: CDR1 ENHRY and CDR2 SYGVKD. CDR3 size: 13 residues. With 4 bases removed from V and 9 bases from J, the gap between germline ends came to 12 bases. In DNA form, the CDR3 reads TGTGCCATCAGTGGGGACGACAGGAAAAAACTGTTTTTT. It yields the protein CAISGDDRKKLFF.

V usage is TRBV18 and J usage is TRBJ2-7; D unresolved. V lost 6 bases and J 5 bases, leaving 8 bases between the germline ends. The CDR3 is 11 amino acids. Germline CDR1 KGHSH, CDR2 LQKENI. The CDR3 sequence: CASSSRDEQYF. CDR3 DNA: TGTGCCAGCTCGTCTAGGGACGAGCAGTACTTC. The full variable domain, rest sourced from reference TRBV18 and TRBJ2-7, is NAGVMQNPRHLVRRRGQEARLRCSPMKGHSHVYWYRQLPEEGLKFMVYLQKENIIDESGMPKERFSAEFPKEGPSILRIQQVVRGDSAAYFCASSSRDEQYFGPGTRLTVT.

V and J are TRBV6-8 and TRBJ1-6; 8 bases map to TRBD1. The germline gives CDR1 MNHGY, CDR2 SAAAGT. V was clipped by 3 bases and J by 9 bases; unmatched bases: 4. There are 14 residues in the CDR3. The chain's CDR3 is CASSYGTGSSPLHF. The DNA for the CDR3 is TGTGCCAGCAGTTATGGGACAGGAAGTTCACCCCTCCACTTT.

V and J are TRBV9 and TRBJ2-5; TRBD1 is a possible D gene (5 bases). CDR3 length: 16 amino acids. The germline CDR1 and CDR2 sequences are SGDLS and YYNGEE. V lost 0 bases and J lost 0, with 12 bases in between. The CDR3 bases are TGTGCCAGCAGCGTAGCTCTGACAGACTACCAAGAGACCCAGTACTTC. Translated: CASSVALTDYQETQYF.

The rearrangement links TRBV7-8 to TRBJ2-7, with TRBD1 as a possible D gene (6 bases). Germline V gene data show CDR1 as SGHVS and CDR2 as FQNEAQ. This CDR3 is 14 amino acids long. With 2 bases removed from V and 6 bases from J, the gap between germline ends came to 14 bases. In DNA, the CDR3 is TGTGCCAGCAGCTTATGGTCGGCAGGGGCCGAGCAGTACGTC. Residues: CASSLWSAGAEQYV.

The V and J genes are TRBV18 and TRBJ2-6; no clear D. The V gene lost 6 bases and the J gene lost 2 bases, with 8 bases spanning the gap. Germline-derived CDR1 and CDR2 are KGHSH and LQKENI. This CDR3 comprises 14 residues. The DNA for the CDR3 is TGTGCCAGCTCCAACGACCCTGGGGCCAACGTCCTGACTTTC. The encoded protein is CASSNDPGANVLTF.

The sample holds a few counts of this clone. The chain employs TRBV19 and TRBJ1-5, with 7 nucleotides matching TRBD1. The CDR3 has 15 amino acids. CDR1 and CDR2 (germline): LNHDA, SQIVND (reference sequence). With 6 bases clipped from V and 0 bases from J, the junction kept 5 bases outside the gene matches. CDR3: CASRQGTYSNQPQHF. The CDR3 DNA reads as TGTGCCAGTAGACAGGGGACTTATAGCAATCAGCCCCAGCATTTT.

The chain's CDR3 is CASTTRDRGYQPQHF. Written as DNA, the CDR3 is TGTGCCAGCACCACCCGGGACAGGGGGTATCAGCCCCAGCATTTT. The chain combines TRBV28 with TRBJ1-5; 11 bases line up with TRBD1. The CDR3 is 15 amino acids. Per germline, CDR1 MDHEN and CDR2 SYDVKM. V trimming: 7 bases; J trimming: 5 bases; junction bases outside the gene matches: 7.

J is TRBJ1-6 and V is TRBV2; possibly TRBD1 for D (5 bases). The CDR3 length is 14 residues. From germline, CDR1 is SNHLY and CDR2 FYNNEI. V lost 5 bases, J lost 4 bases, and 9 bases lay in between. The CDR3 is CASSLTAYNSPLHF. The CDR3 DNA follows: TGTGCCAGCAGTCTGACAGCTTATAATTCACCCCTCCACTTT.

J is TRBJ2-7 and V is TRBV27; tentative D call: TRBD1 (6 bases). This CDR3 has 14 amino acids. V dropped 6 bases and J dropped 6 bases, with 18 bases sitting between them. The germline V gene encodes CDR1 MNHEY and CDR2 SMNVEV (reference sequence). CDR3 residues: CASRVAGASVEQYF. The CDR3 DNA sequence: TGTGCCAGCAGAGTCGCAGGGGCGTCGGTCGAGCAGTACTTC.

This chain joins TRBV6-5 and TRBJ2-3, with TRBD1 matching over 8 bases. This CDR3 comprises 14 residues. Germline V gene data show CDR1 as MNHEY and CDR2 as SVGAGI. J lost 7 bases, V lost 6 bases, and 9 bases had no gene match. As DNA, the CDR3 is TGTGCCAGCAGCTCCGGACAGGGCTCAAATACGCAGTATTTT. This translates into CASSSGQGSNTQYF.

The chain links TRBV19 to TRBJ2-7; the D gene is possibly TRBD2 (5 bases). Trimming left V 6 bases short and J 7 bases short, with 10 bases between. The CDR3 consists of 11 residues. The germline CDR1 and CDR2 sequences are LNHDA and SQIVND (reference sequence). The CDR3 loop is CASRTRGEQYV. The CDR3 region has the DNA TGTGCCAGTAGGACCCGCGGGGAGCAGTACGTC.

The chain joins TRBV18 to TRBJ1-1; 7 positions match TRBD1. CDR1 KGHSH and CDR2 LQKENI come from the germline V gene. This CDR3 region has 14 residues. The J segment lost 7 bases and the V segment lost 5 bases, leaving 10 bases of the junction unmatched. CDR3 DNA: TGTGCCAGCTCAAGTTCCGGGACAGACTATGAAGCTTTCTTT. This encodes CASSSSGTDYEAFF.

J is TRBJ1-3 and V is TRBV28; 7 bases match TRBD1. CDR1 is MDHEN, CDR2 SYDVKM, per germline. CDR3 length: 13 amino acids. The J segment lost 8 bases and the V segment lost 5 bases, leaving 6 bases of the junction unmatched. This CDR3 is CASSKTGSYTIYF. As DNA, the CDR3 is TGTGCCAGCAGTAAGACAGGGAGCTACACCATATATTTT.

The rearrangement links TRBV5-4 to TRBJ1-3; D ambiguous. Trimming removed 1 base at V and 7 bases at J, with 15 bases between. The CDR3 consists of 15 residues. The germline V gene has CDR1 SGHNT and CDR2 YYREEE (reference sequence). The CDR3 sequence is CASSLNGRIGNTIYF. CDR3 bases: TGTGCCAGCAGCTTGAACGGCAGAATCGGCAACACCATATATTTT.

The genes are TRBV10-3 and TRBJ2-6, with 7 bases lining up with TRBD1. The CDR3 has 17 residues. After removal of 8 bases from V and 0 bases from J, the junction contained 10 bases not matched to a gene. The germline CDR1 and CDR2 sequences are ENHRY and SYGVKD. CDR3 coding DNA: TGTGCCATCTCCGGGGCAGGGGGAAGCTCTGGGGCCAACGTCCTGACTTTC. Translated, it gives CAISGAGGSSGANVLTF.

The genes are TRBV19 and TRBJ1-1; D unclear. This CDR3 region has 14 residues. Between the trimmed V and J ends, which lost 3 bases and 0 bases, there was a span of 8 bases. Germline CDR1 reads LNHDA; CDR2 reads SQIVND (reference sequence). CDR3 in DNA: TGTGCCAGTAGTATGTCCGTGATGAACACTGAAGCTTTCTTT. Its protein is CASSMSVMNTEAFF.